This is a list of T cell receptor beta chains from one sample in a study of identical twins. TCRdb ran MiXCR on the 5' RACE reads and lists one entry per CDR3 protein. The data contain some 210,000 distinct CDR3 sequences, approximately 16% of them singletons. These records were also assigned to another study, of T cells expressing NK-cell markers.

The sequenced material came from CD8+ T cells sorted from blood. The receptors originated from a woman younger than 30 in good health. The CDR3 runs from the conserved cysteine through the conserved F or W.

V	CDR3
TRBV7-9	CASSSPTRGQETQYF
TRBV11-2	CASSSRTDNYGYTF
TRBV19	CASSPQGPTGELFF
TRBV20-1	CSARGLMNTEAFF
TRBV29-1	CSVLGDNGGGPRSSYEQYF
TRBV12-3/TRBV12-4	CASQGQGDEKLFF
TRBV12-3/TRBV12-4	CASSFSGGPTDTQYF
TRBV15	CATSDGQTYEQYF
TRBV15	CATSGGANTEAFF
TRBV6-5	CASSYSAGAGELFF
TRBV14	CASSQGSIYEQYF
TRBV9	CASSGFDSRTEAFF
TRBV7-4	CASSLDGSRGYQETQYF
TRBV4-3	CASSQEGRDGPYEQYF
TRBV29-1	CSVLPGTSGLNEQFF
TRBV5-1	CASSFYGETQYF
TRBV30	CAWSALGTGDHEKLFF
TRBV9	CASSVGGSTEAFF
TRBV6-1	CASSAQRILNYEQYF
TRBV12-3/TRBV12-4	CASSSGSPTDTQYF
TRBV7-9	CASSFSGSSYNEQFF
TRBV2	CASSPSGGASYNEQFF
TRBV20-1	CSASTWGDYEQYF
TRBV27	CASSSLGGPVFQYF